The 27 T cell receptor beta chains reported below all come from one sample, sequenced in a study of a mutant IDH1 vaccine in newly diagnosed glioma. No antigens are known for them. Assay: immunoSEQ multiplex PCR; the TCRdb copy retains only in-frame clones and omits some. The sample has around 51,000 clones, around 78% seen once. The time point here: week 5, during vaccination. In the vaccine, a single dose held 300 ug of the mutant IDH1 20-mer peptide, along with topical imiquimod. This sample comprised PBMCs, obtained from a glioma patient whose treatment included an IDH1 peptide vaccine. These TCRs come from a woman in her thirties or forties with glioma.

This clone has only a few counts. This chain connects TRBV30 to TRBJ1-1; possibly TRBD1 for D (6 bases). Trimming shortened V by 6 bases and J by 6 bases, and 29 bases separated the two germline ends. Germline lookup yields CDR1 GTSNPN and CDR2 SVGIG (reference sequence). There are 17 residues in the CDR3. CDR3 DNA: TGTGCCTGCGGGGGGCCGAAGTCAAGGGGAAGGGGCCCTGAAGCTTTCTTT. This gives the protein CACGGPKSRGRGPEAFF.

This clone was counted only a few times. CDR3 nucleotides: TGTGCCAGCAGCTTGGCTAACTATGGCTACACCTTC. It encodes CASSLANYGYTF. The chain carries TRBV11-2 and TRBJ1-2; D unresolved. The CDR3 is 12 amino acids. CDR1 SGHAT and CDR2 FQNNGV come from the germline V gene. V was trimmed by 3 bases and J by 0 bases, leaving 2 bases between them. Variable domain in full (rest from reference TRBV11-2 and TRBJ1-2): EAGVAQSPRYKIIEKRQSVAFWCNPISGHATLYWYQQILGQGPKLLIQFQNNGVVDDSQLPKDRFSAERLKGVDSTLKIQPAKLEDSAVYLCASSLANYGYTFGSGTRLTVV.

This clone occurred a few times. This sequence joins TRBV6-1 and TRBJ1-5; unclear D gene. CDR3 size: 14 residues. V was cut by 3 bases and J by 11 bases, with 17 bases left in between. The germline V gene has CDR1 MNHNS and CDR2 SASEGT. The CDR3 DNA is TGTGCCAGCAGTGAGGAGGTTCTCTTACAAACCCAGCATTTT. It specifies CASSEEVLLQTQHF.

The V gene is TRBV6-5, the J gene TRBJ2-2; 7 nucleotides match TRBD2. This CDR3 spans 15 amino acids. V trimming: 6 bases; J trimming: 3 bases; junction bases outside the gene matches: 7. Germline CDR1 MNHEY, CDR2 SVGAGI. The CDR3 reads CASRGSSGYTGELFF. DNA of the CDR3: TGTGCCAGCAGGGGATCTAGCGGCTACACCGGGGAGCTGTTTTTT.

The CDR3 region has the DNA TGCGCCAGCAGTAAAAAGAACACTGAAGCTTTCTTT. Amino acid sequence: CASSKKNTEAFF. The chain joins TRBV10-2 to TRBJ1-1; no definite D call. V was clipped by 5 bases and J by 1 base, with 5 bases between them. Germline loops: CDR1 WSHSY, CDR2 SAAADI. The CDR3 has 12 residues.

This sequence joins TRBV25-1 and TRBJ1-4, with 7 bases lining up with TRBD1. This CDR3 is built from 15 residues. V was pared by 1 base and J by 8 bases, with 7 bases of the junction left unmatched. Germline loops: CDR1 MGHDK, CDR2 SYGVNS. DNA for the CDR3: TGTGCCAGCAGTGAATTCCTAGGGACAGCCGAAAAACTGTTTTTT. Its protein product is CASSEFLGTAEKLFF.

The V call is TRBV5-4, the J call TRBJ2-7; tentatively, D is TRBD2 (7 bases). CDR1 and CDR2 from the germline V gene are SGHNT and YYREEE (reference sequence). CDR3 size: 15 residues. The ends were cut back, 9 bases at V and 0 bases at J, with 19 bases in the middle. The CDR3 is CAMRPKGGSSYEQYF. DNA for the CDR3: TGTGCCATGCGTCCTAAGGGGGGGAGCTCCTACGAGCAGTACTTC.

The chain links TRBV4-3 to TRBJ1-1, with unresolved D. Germline V gene sequence: CDR1 LGHNA, CDR2 YSLEER. The length of the CDR3 is 14 residues. The V gene lost 4 bases and the J gene lost 7 bases, with 16 bases spanning the gap. The CDR3 sequence is CASSRGGYWDEAFF. The CDR3, as DNA: TGCGCCAGCAGCCGTGGAGGATATTGGGATGAAGCTTTCTTT.

This clone is labeled as medium-sized. The genes are TRBV15 and TRBJ1-6; TRBD1 matches at 10 bases. CDR1 and CDR2 from the germline V gene are LNHNV and YYDKDF (reference sequence). CDR3 size: 15 residues. Trimming took 6 bases from V and 5 from J; bases not matched to a gene: 4. CDR3 region: CATSPGQGNNSPLHF. CDR3 coding DNA: TGTGCCACCAGTCCGGGACAGGGGAATAATTCACCCCTCCACTTT.

This chain links TRBV5-1 with TRBJ2-1, with 15 positions matching TRBD2. V shed 3 bases, J shed 9 bases, and the junction held 7 bases outside the gene matches. The CDR3 is made up of 16 amino acids. The germline V gene has CDR1 SGHRS and CDR2 YFSETQ. CDR3 residues: CASSWTSGGALGEQFF. The DNA for the CDR3 is TGCGCCAGCAGCTGGACTAGCGGGGGGGCCTTGGGTGAGCAGTTCTTC. The entire variable domain, with the rest obtained from reference TRBV5-1 and TRBJ2-1, is as follows: KAGVTQTPRYLIKTRGQQVTLSCSPISGHRSVSWYQQTPGQGLQFLFEYFSETQRNKGNFPGRFSGRQFSNSRSEMNVSTLELGDSALYLCASSWTSGGALGEQFFGPGTRLTVL.

This chain joins TRBV2 and TRBJ2-2, with TRBD1 as a possible D gene (6 bases). Germline-derived CDR1 and CDR2 are SNHLY and FYNNEI. CDR3 length: 15 amino acids. Deletions cut 8 bases from V and 3 bases from J, with 16 bases between. CDR3 DNA: TGTGCCAGCGGGATCCAGGGGTCCGACACCGGGGAGCTGTTTTTT. Amino acids: CASGIQGSDTGELFF.

CDR3 residues: CAWSEGSGRAFF. CDR3 nucleotide sequence: TGTGCCTGGAGTGAAGGGAGCGGGCGAGCTTTCTTT. This chain joins TRBV30 and TRBJ1-1; D gene unclear. Germline V gene lookup returns CDR1 GTSNPN and CDR2 SVGIG (reference sequence). Trimming cost V 1 base and J 10 bases, with 13 bases left between them. This CDR3 has 12 residues.

V and J are TRBV7-9 and TRBJ2-1, with D hard to call. CDR3 length equals 12 residues. Germline CDR1 SEHNR, CDR2 FQNEAQ (reference sequence). V dropped 5 bases and J dropped 8 bases, with 10 bases sitting between them. In DNA, the CDR3 is TGTGCCAGCAGCCTAATCAGAGATGAGCAGTTCTTC. Amino acid sequence: CASSLIRDEQFF.

The rearrangement uses TRBV10-3 and TRBJ2-3, with D possibly being TRBD2 (5 bases). The CDR3 contains 15 residues. In germline, CDR1 is ENHRY, CDR2 SYGVKD. Between the trimmed V and J ends, which lost 2 bases and 3 bases, there was a span of 12 bases. CDR3 amino acids: CAISEGLAATDTQYF. The CDR3 DNA follows: TGTGCCATCAGTGAGGGACTTGCAGCTACAGATACGCAGTATTTT.

The chain links TRBV19 to TRBJ2-4, with 7 bases fitting TRBD2. V lost 9 bases and J lost 1; bases outside the gene matches: 3. Germline V gene data show CDR1 as LNHDA and CDR2 as SQIVND (reference sequence). The CDR3 spans 13 residues. This chain's CDR3 is CASGEGAKNIQYF. Here the CDR3 DNA reads TGTGCCAGCGGGGAGGGGGCCAAAAACATTCAGTACTTC.

The rearrangement joins TRBV5-5 to TRBJ2-3; D remains unclear. CDR3 length: 15 amino acids. Germline V gene data show CDR1 as SGHKS and CDR2 as YYEKEE (reference sequence). Trimming took off 2 bases at V and 1 base at J, with 11 bases between the two ends. CDR3 in amino acids: CASSLTGLGTDTQYF. CDR3 DNA sequence: TGTGCCAGCAGCTTAACGGGTTTGGGCACAGATACGCAGTATTTT. The full variable domain, in which reference TRBV5-5 and TRBJ2-3 provide the parts outside the CDR3, is DAGVTQSPTHLIKTRGQQVTLRCSPISGHKSVSWYQQVLGQGPQFIFQYYEKEERGRGNFPDRFSARQFPNYSSELNVNALLLGDSALYLCASSLTGLGTDTQYFGPGTRLTVL.

For the CDR3, the DNA is TGTGCCAGCAGTGAGGAGGGCGGCTATGGCTACACCTTC. Translated: CASSEEGGYGYTF. V is TRBV2 and J is TRBJ1-2; D gene ambiguous. This CDR3 region has 13 residues. The germline V gene encodes CDR1 SNHLY and CDR2 FYNNEI. Trimming took off 3 bases at V and 4 bases at J, with 9 bases between the two ends.

This clone occurred once. The chain employs TRBV7-9 and TRBJ2-1; D is tentatively TRBD1 or TRBD2 (5 bases each). Germline V gene data show CDR1 as SEHNR and CDR2 as FQNEAQ (reference sequence). The CDR3 spans 14 residues. V shed 1 base and J shed 5 bases, with 9 bases lying between them. CDR3 amino acids: CASSLGGTDNEQFF. The DNA for the CDR3 is TGTGCCAGCAGCTTAGGGGGGACCGACAATGAGCAGTTCTTC.

In this sample, this clone turned up a few times. V gene TRBV10-3 combines with J gene TRBJ1-1, with 9 nucleotides matching TRBD1. Germline trimming cut 7 bases from V and 2 bases from J; bases unmatched to any gene: 8. The length of the CDR3 is 15 residues. Germline values: CDR1 ENHRY, CDR2 SYGVKD. CDR3 sequence (DNA): TGTGCCATCACCGTGGGACAGGGAGACAACACTGAAGCTTTCTTT. This encodes CAITVGQGDNTEAFF.

This clone has just a few counts. J is TRBJ1-3 and V is TRBV10-3; perhaps TRBD1 as D (5 bases). The CDR3 runs to 15 residues. The germline V gene encodes CDR1 ENHRY and CDR2 SYGVKD. V shed 0 bases and J shed 4 bases, with 10 bases lying between them. DNA of the CDR3: TGTGCCATCAGTGAGTCGAAAACAGGAGGAAACACCATATATTTT. Its protein is CAISESKTGGNTIYF.

V gene TRBV29-1 combines with J gene TRBJ1-2; 7 bases agree with TRBD1. This CDR3 is built from 13 residues. The germline gives CDR1 SQVTM, CDR2 ANQGSEA. V shed 3 bases, J shed 6 bases, and the junction held 7 bases outside the gene matches. CDR3 residues: CSVDDRDRNGYTF. In DNA, the CDR3 is TGCAGCGTTGATGACAGGGATCGGAATGGCTACACCTTC.

V and J are TRBV7-2 and TRBJ2-7; 10 nucleotides match TRBD1. CDR1 SGHTA and CDR2 FQGNSA come from the germline V gene. The CDR3 sequence is 14 residues long. After removal of 3 bases from V and 4 bases from J, the junction contained 3 bases not matched to a gene. The CDR3 DNA follows: TGTGCCAGCAGCTTGGGACAGGGGACTTACGAGCAGTACTTC. It codes for CASSLGQGTYEQYF.

The J gene is TRBJ2-1, the V gene TRBV4-3; 12 nucleotides match TRBD2. CDR3 length: 17 amino acids. V lost 0 bases and J lost 12; bases outside the gene matches: 12. Germline V CDR1 and CDR2: LGHNA, YSLEER. The CDR3 is CASSQDIGGLAGRGQFF. The CDR3 bases are TGCGCCAGCAGCCAAGATATCGGCGGACTAGCGGGGCGGGGGCAGTTCTTC.

The rearrangement uses TRBV7-9 and TRBJ1-4, with D possibly being TRBD1 (5 bases). Trimming pared 4 bases from V and 5 bases from J, leaving 11 bases between. The length of the CDR3 is 14 residues. In germline, CDR1 is SEHNR, CDR2 FQNEAQ (reference sequence). The chain's CDR3 is CASSSSGLNEKLFF. CDR3 DNA sequence: TGTGCCAGCAGCTCATCGGGGCTGAATGAAAAACTGTTTTTT.

CDR3 DNA: TGTGCCAGCAGCTTGGAGGGCAGGGGGCTCTCCTACGAGCAGTACTTC. Protein: CASSLEGRGLSYEQYF. The chain couples TRBV5-5 to TRBJ2-7, with 8 bases that match TRBD1. The CDR3 has 16 residues. V shed 0 bases, J shed 0 bases, and the junction held 5 bases outside the gene matches. CDR1 and CDR2 (germline): SGHKS, YYEKEE (reference sequence).

The genes are TRBV10-1 and TRBJ1-2, with TRBD1 matching 12 bases. Germline values: CDR1 WNHNN, CDR2 SYGVQD (reference sequence). The V and J ends lost 8 bases and 2 bases, in that order; junction bases with no gene match: 6. The CDR3 has 15 residues. This CDR3 is CASSQGTGGNYGYTF. The CDR3 DNA reads as TGCGCCAGCTCCCAAGGGACAGGGGGCAACTATGGCTACACCTTC.

The rearrangement links TRBV5-1 to TRBJ2-2; 9 bases line up with TRBD1. The CDR3 spans 15 residues. Germline V gene sequence: CDR1 SGHRS, CDR2 YFSETQ. After removal of 4 bases from V and 6 bases from J, the junction contained 7 bases not matched to a gene. DNA of the CDR3: TGCGCCAGCAGCGATGACAGGGGGTATGCCGGGGAGCTGTTTTTT. As protein: CASSDDRGYAGELFF. The full variable domain, rest sourced from reference TRBV5-1 and TRBJ2-2, is KAGVTQTPRYLIKTRGQQVTLSCSPISGHRSVSWYQQTPGQGLQFLFEYFSETQRNKGNFPGRFSGRQFSNSRSEMNVSTLELGDSALYLCASSDDRGYAGELFFGEGSRLTVL.